What follows is one T cell receptor beta chain and its context. The data stem from a study of blood T cell repertoires in COVID-19. Profiling relied on immunoSEQ multiplex PCR, and the TCRdb table lists in-frame clones only, not all of them. The sample lists roughly 32,000 clones; around 87% were seen once. Germline CDR1 reads KGHSH; CDR2 reads LQKENI. V trimming: 3 bases; J trimming: 8 bases; junction bases outside the gene matches: 7. The CDR3 sequence is 15 residues long. The clonotype comes from a man in his sixties with active COVID-19. The chain is built from TRBV18 and TRBJ2-1, with 10 positions matching TRBD2. The material sequenced was peripheral blood. CDR3 in amino acids: CASSPPSGSTDEQFF. CDR3 nucleotides: TGTGCCAGCTCACCCCCTAGCGGGAGTACGGATGAGCAGTTCTTC.